Each of the 13 T cell receptor beta chains below was sequenced from the same sample in a study of cytomegalovirus exposure and HLA in healthy donors. A multiplex PCR was run with 60 Vbeta primers and 13 Jbeta primers. Sequencing was performed with immunoSEQ multiplex PCR; in TCRdb, only in-frame clones are kept and a portion is missing. The sample comprises about 200,000 clones, around 83% of which are singletons, and just over 1.4% rests with the top ten. The specimen sequenced was PBMCs. These receptors were obtained from a girl aged 10 to 17 in good health and CMV-seronegative.

J is TRBJ2-2 and V is TRBV5-8; possible D gene TRBD2, 6 bases. V lost 0 bases and J lost 5, with 11 bases in between. The length of the CDR3 is 15 residues. Germline-derived CDR1 and CDR2 are SGHTS and YDEGEE. This CDR3 reads CASSLGRVPTGELFF. As DNA, the CDR3 is TGTGCCAGCAGCTTGGGGAGGGTCCCTACCGGGGAGCTGTTTTTT.

The chain links TRBV25-1 to TRBJ2-5, with TRBD1 identical over 9 bases. The V segment lost 3 bases and the J segment 2 bases; nucleotides outside the gene matches: 4. There are 15 residues in the CDR3. The germline gives CDR1 MGHDK, CDR2 SYGVNS. CDR3 nucleotide sequence: TGTGCCAGCAGTGACGACAGGGGGTTACAAGAGACCCAGTACTTC. The encoded protein is CASSDDRGLQETQYF.

This clone was detected a few times. V gene TRBV4-1 combines with J gene TRBJ1-1; D uncertain. Trimming took off 1 base at V and 7 bases at J, with 13 bases between the two ends. Germline assignment: CDR1 MGHRA and CDR2 YSYEKL. This CDR3 has 14 amino acids. This CDR3 reads CASSQVGERIEAFF. DNA of the CDR3: TGCGCCAGCAGCCAAGTTGGGGAGAGAATTGAAGCTTTCTTT.

The chain combines TRBV19 with TRBJ1-5, with D hard to call. Looked up from germline, CDR1 is LNHDA and CDR2 is SQIVND (reference sequence). The CDR3 is made up of 12 amino acids. The V gene lost 4 bases and the J gene lost 4 bases, with 5 bases spanning the gap. CDR3 nucleotides: TGTGCCAGTAGTAGCAGGAATCAGCCCCAGCATTTT. Its protein product is CASSSRNQPQHF.

A single count supports this clone. The chain employs TRBV6-6 and TRBJ2-7; 7 bases match TRBD2. This CDR3 is 14 amino acids long. V was pared by 5 bases and J by 7 bases, with 11 bases of the junction left unmatched. The germline V gene encodes CDR1 MNHNY and CDR2 SVGAGI (reference sequence). This CDR3 reads CASSPRLASSEQYF. CDR3 nucleotide sequence: TGTGCCAGCAGTCCTCGACTAGCTTCGTCTGAGCAGTACTTC.

This clone was counted a single time. The chain recombines TRBV6-5 with TRBJ2-1, with 9 bases lining up with TRBD1. The junction had 7 bases not matched to a gene; V was cut back by 6 bases and J by 4 bases. The CDR3 sequence is 15 residues long. Germline lookup yields CDR1 MNHEY and CDR2 SVGAGI. CDR3 amino acids: CASRHDRGKYNEQFF. The CDR3 region has the DNA TGTGCCAGCAGACACGACAGGGGGAAATACAATGAGCAGTTCTTC.

V gene TRBV6-7 combines with J gene TRBJ2-5, with 11 bases identical to TRBD1. TRBV6-7 is an ORF, and what it does is uncertain. Unmatched junction bases numbered 14, after V lost 5 bases and J lost 3 bases. The CDR3 is made up of 18 amino acids. The CDR3 nucleotides are TGTGCCAGCAGTGCGCCCCGAGACCGGGACAGGGGGAAAGAGACCCAGTACTTC. Its translation is CASSAPRDRDRGKETQYF.

This clone was recorded once. V and J are TRBV28 and TRBJ1-5, with D possibly TRBD1 on 6 matching bases. V lost 6 bases and J 7 bases, leaving 16 bases between the germline ends. Germline V gives CDR1 MDHEN, CDR2 SYDVKM. CDR3 size: 14 residues. CDR3 amino acids: CASRSSGEGQPQHF. The DNA of the CDR3 is TGTGCCAGCAGATCCTCAGGGGAAGGGCAGCCCCAGCATTTT.

The V and J genes are TRBV7-9 and TRBJ1-1, with 8 bases aligning to TRBD1. Looked up from germline, CDR1 is SEHNR and CDR2 is FQNEAQ (reference sequence). The CDR3 has 15 amino acids. J lost 2 bases, V lost 4 bases, and 6 bases had no gene match. For the CDR3, the DNA is TGTGCCAGCAGCTCCGGGACAGGCCGAAACACTGAAGCTTTCTTT. Encoded protein: CASSSGTGRNTEAFF.

The table lists this clone with a count of one. The gene calls are TRBV5-4 and TRBJ2-7; a weak D match, TRBD2 (5 bases). Trimming stripped 4 bases from V and 2 bases from J, with 16 bases between. This CDR3 region has 15 residues. CDR1 is SGHNT, CDR2 YYREEE, per germline (reference sequence). In DNA, the CDR3 is TGTGCCAGCAGCGTAACGAGCGGATTTGCCTACGAGCAGTACTTC. As protein: CASSVTSGFAYEQYF.

The CDR3 DNA is TGTGCCAGCAGTCCCGACCGACTTTATGGCTACACCTTC. It encodes CASSPDRLYGYTF. The rearrangement links TRBV6-6 to TRBJ1-2; D unclear. This CDR3 has 13 residues. Germline V lookup: CDR1 MNHNY, CDR2 SVGAGI (reference sequence). Trimming took 5 bases from V and 5 from J, leaving 12 bases between them.

This clone was detected a few times. V usage is TRBV28 and J usage is TRBJ2-7, with D perhaps matching TRBD1 (6 bases). Germline lookup yields CDR1 MDHEN and CDR2 SYDVKM. Trimming shortened V by 6 bases and J by 2 bases, and 14 bases separated the two germline ends. This CDR3 comprises 14 residues. In nucleotides, the CDR3 is TGTGCCAGCAGGAGGGAAACAGGGACCTACGAGCAGTACTTC. Protein product: CASRRETGTYEQYF. The full variable domain, its missing parts supplied by reference TRBV28 and TRBJ2-7, is DVKVTQSSRYLVKRTGEKVFLECVQDMDHENMFWYRQDPGLGLRLIYFSYDVKMKEKGDIPEGYSVSREKKERFSLILESASTNQTSMYLCASRRETGTYEQYFGPGTRLTVT.

The chain couples TRBV7-6 to TRBJ2-6; 14 positions match TRBD2. Germline CDR1 is SGHVS and CDR2 is FNYEAQ. This CDR3 contains 20 residues. Trimming cost V 5 bases and J 2 bases; bases outside gene matches: 11. CDR3 region: CASSHVPPGLAGAGANVLTF. The CDR3 DNA reads as TGTGCCAGCAGCCACGTGCCTCCGGGACTAGCGGGAGCTGGGGCCAACGTCCTGACTTTC.